Listed below are T cell receptor beta chains from one sample, sequenced in a study of T-cell reconstitution after alpha-beta-depleted transplantation in children. TCRdb re-analysed the PCR reads in MiXCR, keeping a single row per CDR3 protein. The repertoire consists of 250,000 or so distinct CDR3 sequences, with roughly 8% occurring once and the leading ten covering approximately 6%. The specimen comprised PBMCs, mostly from graft donor cells, sampled 180 days after TCRalphabeta/CD19-depleted stem cell transplant. The receptors shown here come from a male patient between 10 and 17 years old who had a stem cell transplant for acute lymphoblastic leukemia, so the T cells may come from the graft donor. The CDR3 runs from the conserved cysteine through the conserved F or W. The D gene is left open where the match is weak.

CASSYSVWRALNTEAFF,TRBV6-2/TRBV6-3,-
CASSLYTGARDTQYF,TRBV27,-
CASSPGASEQFF,TRBV18,-
CASCQGLAGVLGGEQYF,TRBV3-1,TRBD2
CASSSEGIVTPQHF,TRBV7-9,-
CASTRPYTGELFF,TRBV6-1,-
CASSTGTGQGGAFF,TRBV6-1,TRBD1
CASSTGAPKNIQYF,TRBV12-3/TRBV12-4,-
CASDPPGTIGRGYTF,TRBV6-1,-
CAIKEGAGGPHSYEQYF,TRBV10-3,TRBD2
CASSQNNRGRDIQYF,TRBV4-3,TRBD1
CASSLGTPGEQFF,TRBV14,-
CASSLRRDSPEAFF,TRBV11-1,TRBD1
CASRGYGYEQYF,TRBV28,-
CASSVHRETGELFF,TRBV9,-
CASSPTTNYGYTF,TRBV28,-
CASSLALPKETQYF,TRBV12-3/TRBV12-4,-
CARPGNTEAFF,TRBV2,-
CASSPPGTGVHTQYF,TRBV5-1,TRBD1
CASSWTYGPDTQYF,TRBV7-3,-
CASSPGTIQPQHF,TRBV28,-
CASSLRGRVTGELFF,TRBV6-5,-
CSARGAGGLPLLREQYF,TRBV20-1,TRBD2
CASSFWTAVSSGANVLTF,TRBV5-6,-
CASSFLSLAGGGETQYF,TRBV7-2,TRBD2
CASTPDTAYGYTF,TRBV5-1,-
CAISAQQKGAGELFF,TRBV10-3,-
CASSPPGTPSYEQYF,TRBV18,-
CASSFFLGDYGYTF,TRBV28,-
CASSGRGTPRLQPQHF,TRBV2,-
CASTDGYEQYF,TRBV25-1,-
CASSSGDSYNSPLHF,TRBV11-2,TRBD1
CATGTFGLSVIDTQYF,TRBV15,-
CASSPDRSYGYTF,TRBV5-1,TRBD1
CASSLELPRIQYF,TRBV11-2,-
CASSLTVTGVMREQYF,TRBV12-3/TRBV12-4,TRBD1
CASSLALQGAGNTIYF,TRBV5-5,-
CATSTDNSYEQYF,TRBV15,-
CASSDIGLVSGELFF,TRBV2,TRBD2
CASSLRAGNTIYF,TRBV28,-
CASSPLDRNTEAFF,TRBV18,-
CASSIYGGETEYF,TRBV19,TRBD2
CASSLAAEGAMGTQYF,TRBV5-1,-
CASSLWPGQGTYGYTF,TRBV12-3/TRBV12-4,TRBD1
CSAFLAGLTNTGELFF,TRBV29-1,TRBD2
CASSHQGTEAFF,TRBV10-2,-
CASTPLGGAQFF,TRBV12-3/TRBV12-4,-
CASSLYPGQTYEQYF,TRBV5-5,-
CASSRPGIEQYF,TRBV6-1,-
CASSFLGLTLNEQFF,TRBV7-2,TRBD2
CASSEGGSADTQYF,TRBV6-1,-
CASSPLGQGGTGELFF,TRBV4-3,TRBD1